The clone carrying this T cell receptor beta chain was seen only a few times. The method was immunoSEQ multiplex PCR; TCRdb's version includes in-frame clones alone and lacks a portion of them. Counted here are 300,000 to 350,000 clones, over 75% occurring once; the ten biggest clones make up over 4.5%. Participant ages covered roughly 18 to 89 years across around 22 US areas. The sample originates from a study of blood T cell repertoires in COVID-19. Between the trimmed V and J ends, which lost 1 base and 0 bases, there was a span of 13 bases. Germline V lookup: CDR1 LGHDT, CDR2 YNNKEL (reference sequence). The CDR3 has 17 residues.

The chain couples TRBV3-1 (or the pseudogene TRBV3-2) to TRBJ2-1; a possible D gene is TRBD1 (7 bases). What was sequenced was PBMCs or T cells enriched from blood (not recorded which). The receptor was derived from a man aged 25 to 45 who had recovered from COVID-19. CDR3 sequence: CASSQASRGVSYNEQFF. The CDR3 bases are TGTGCCAGCAGCCAAGCATCCAGGGGGGTCTCCTACAATGAGCAGTTCTTC.